This entry is about one T cell receptor beta chain. Its specificity is not known. The CDR3 has 16 residues. The V end was cut by 2 bases, the J end by 11 bases, with 21 bases between. The V gene's germline CDR1 is MNHEY and CDR2 SVGAGI. The data are from a study of memory CD4+ T cells and cytomegalovirus serostatus. The wider study: Of the healthy Belgian adults, several were CMV seropositive and approximately 25 seronegative. Study-level results: A US-trained random forest predicted CMV serostatus with median AUC around 0.9.

The sort gate was single viable CD3+CD4+CD8-CD45RO+ cells for memory CD4+ T cells. After thawing, CD4+ T cells were positively selected. Sequenced by immunoSEQ multiplex PCR; TCRdb stores in-frame clones only, minus some. The table has 55,000 or so clones, over 60% seen once. The specimen sequenced was memory CD4+ T cells from blood. The rearrangement uses TRBV6-5 and TRBJ1-4; D gene ambiguous. The source is an adult in good health and CMV-seropositive. CDR3 DNA: TGTGCCAGCAGTTACCTGGTTACTCGAGGATCTGAGAAACTGTTTTTT. Its protein is CASSYLVTRGSEKLFF.